This paragraph covers one T cell receptor beta chain sequence. Stable or active relapsing-remitting multiple sclerosis, untreated and meeting revised McDonald criteria, defined the controls. The record originates from a study of CD8 T cells in Susac syndrome. This CDR3 has 13 residues. J was trimmed by 2 bases and V by 8 bases; bases with no gene match: 6. Reverse transcription of about 0.45 to 1 ug RNA used random hexamers. Amplification of TCR beta CDR3 was carried out by immunoSEQ multiplex PCR, which covered 54 Vbeta and 13 Jbeta segments. TCRdb recomputed calls from the immunoSEQ multiplex PCR reads with MiXCR, one row per CDR3 protein. The table shows some 300,000 distinct CDR3 sequences, with around 83% occurring only once.

Specimen: CD8+ T cells from PBMCs. This sequence was found in a human donor with multiple sclerosis. The chain carries TRBV12-3 or TRBV12-4 and TRBJ2-7; 7 bases map to TRBD1. The CDR3 DNA sequence: TGTGCCAGCGGCCGGGACAGCACCTACGAGCAGTACTTC. Encoded protein: CASGRDSTYEQYF.